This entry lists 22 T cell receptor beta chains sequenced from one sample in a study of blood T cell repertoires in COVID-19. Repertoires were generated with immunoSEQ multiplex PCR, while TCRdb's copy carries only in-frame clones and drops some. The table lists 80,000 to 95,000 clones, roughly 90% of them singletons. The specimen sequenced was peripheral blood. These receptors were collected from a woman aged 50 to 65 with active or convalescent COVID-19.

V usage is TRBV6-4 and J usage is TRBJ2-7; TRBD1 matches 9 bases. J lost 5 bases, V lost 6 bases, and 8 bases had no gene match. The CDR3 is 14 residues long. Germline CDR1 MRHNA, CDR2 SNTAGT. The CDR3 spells CASRSGQGYHEQYF. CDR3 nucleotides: TGTGCCAGCAGGTCCGGACAGGGGTACCACGAGCAGTACTTC.

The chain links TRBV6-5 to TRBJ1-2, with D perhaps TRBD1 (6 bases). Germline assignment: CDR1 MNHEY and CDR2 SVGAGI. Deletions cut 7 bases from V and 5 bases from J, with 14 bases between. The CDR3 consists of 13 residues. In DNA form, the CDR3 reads TGTGCCAGCAAGACTGGGGGCACTTATGGCTACACCTTC. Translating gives CASKTGGTYGYTF.

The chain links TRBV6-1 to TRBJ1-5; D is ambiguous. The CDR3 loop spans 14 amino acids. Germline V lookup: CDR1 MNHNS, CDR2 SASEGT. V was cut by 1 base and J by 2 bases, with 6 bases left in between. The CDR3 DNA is TGTGCCAGCAGTGAAGTGCGCGGCAATCAGCCCCAGCATTTT. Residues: CASSEVRGNQPQHF.

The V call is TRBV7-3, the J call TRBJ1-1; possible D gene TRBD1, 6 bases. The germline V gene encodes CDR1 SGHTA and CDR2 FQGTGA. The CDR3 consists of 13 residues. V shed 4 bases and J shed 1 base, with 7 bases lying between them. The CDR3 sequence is CASSSGQNTEAFF. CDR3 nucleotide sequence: TGTGCCAGCAGCTCGGGACAGAACACTGAAGCTTTCTTT.

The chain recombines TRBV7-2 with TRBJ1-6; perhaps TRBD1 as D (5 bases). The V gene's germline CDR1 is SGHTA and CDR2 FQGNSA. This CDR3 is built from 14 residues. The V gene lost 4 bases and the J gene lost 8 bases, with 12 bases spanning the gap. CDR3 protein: CASSSGQFYSPLHF. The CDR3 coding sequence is TGTGCCAGCAGCTCCGGACAATTCTATTCACCCCTCCACTTT.

Written as DNA, the CDR3 is TGTGCCAGCAGCCAAGATGGCGGGACTAGGCTCTTGAACAATGAGCAGTTCTTC. This encodes CASSQDGGTRLLNNEQFF. The rearrangement links TRBV4-2 to TRBJ2-1; TRBD2 agrees at 8 bases. The length of the CDR3 is 18 residues. Germline V gene lookup returns CDR1 LGHNA and CDR2 YNFKEQ. Losses at the gene ends were 0 bases for V and 5 bases for J; bases not matched to a gene: 12.

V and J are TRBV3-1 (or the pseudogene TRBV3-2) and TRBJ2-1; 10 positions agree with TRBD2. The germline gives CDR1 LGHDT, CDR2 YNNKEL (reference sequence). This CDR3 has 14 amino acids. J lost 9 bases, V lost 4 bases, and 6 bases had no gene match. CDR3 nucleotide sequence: TGTGCCAGCAGCCTAGCGGGGGGCCGGGGTGAGCAGTTCTTC. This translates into CASSLAGGRGEQFF.

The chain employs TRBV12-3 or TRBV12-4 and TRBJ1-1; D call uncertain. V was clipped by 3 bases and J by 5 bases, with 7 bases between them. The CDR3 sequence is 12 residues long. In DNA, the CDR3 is TGTGCCAGCAGTTTTGCCCGGACTGAAGCTTTCTTT. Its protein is CASSFARTEAFF.

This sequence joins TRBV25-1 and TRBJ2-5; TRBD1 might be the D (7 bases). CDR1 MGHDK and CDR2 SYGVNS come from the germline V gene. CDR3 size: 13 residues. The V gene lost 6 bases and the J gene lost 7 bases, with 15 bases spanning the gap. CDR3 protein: CASSISQGGTQYF. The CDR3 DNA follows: TGTGCCAGCAGCATCTCTCAGGGGGGGACCCAGTACTTC.

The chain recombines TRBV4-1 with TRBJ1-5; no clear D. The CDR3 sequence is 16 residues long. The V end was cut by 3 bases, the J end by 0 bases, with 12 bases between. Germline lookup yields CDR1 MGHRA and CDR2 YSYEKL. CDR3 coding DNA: TGCGCCAGCAGCCATGGCGACATGCTTAGCAATCAGCCCCAGCATTTT. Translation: CASSHGDMLSNQPQHF.

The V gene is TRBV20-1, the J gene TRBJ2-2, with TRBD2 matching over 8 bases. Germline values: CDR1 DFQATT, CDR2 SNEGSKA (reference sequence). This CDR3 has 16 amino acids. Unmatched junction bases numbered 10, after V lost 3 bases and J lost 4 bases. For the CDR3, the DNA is TGCAGTGCTAGTTTTGGCGGGGGGTCGAGCACCGGGGAGCTGTTTTTT. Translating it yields CSASFGGGSSTGELFF.

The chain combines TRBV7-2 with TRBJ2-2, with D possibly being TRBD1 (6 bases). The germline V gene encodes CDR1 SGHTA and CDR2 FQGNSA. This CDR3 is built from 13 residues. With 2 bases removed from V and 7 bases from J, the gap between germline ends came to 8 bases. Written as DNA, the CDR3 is TGTGCCAGCAGCTTACAGGGGCACGGGGAGCTGTTTTTT. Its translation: CASSLQGHGELFF.

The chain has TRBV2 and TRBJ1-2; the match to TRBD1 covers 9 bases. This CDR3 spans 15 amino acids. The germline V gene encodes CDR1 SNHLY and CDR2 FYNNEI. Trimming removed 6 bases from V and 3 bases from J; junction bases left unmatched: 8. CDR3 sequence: CASSDTGGAYYGYTF. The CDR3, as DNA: TGTGCCAGCAGCGACACAGGGGGCGCTTACTATGGCTACACCTTC.

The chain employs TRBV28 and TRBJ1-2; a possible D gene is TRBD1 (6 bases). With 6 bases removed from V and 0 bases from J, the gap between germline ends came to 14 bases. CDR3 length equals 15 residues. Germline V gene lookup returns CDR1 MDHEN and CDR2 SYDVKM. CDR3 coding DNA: TGTGCCAGCAGACAACTTGACAGGCCTAACTATGGCTACACCTTC. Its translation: CASRQLDRPNYGYTF.

The CDR3 here is CASSVGSERSDTQYF. CDR3 DNA sequence: TGTGCCAGCAGCGTAGGGAGTGAAAGGTCAGATACGCAGTATTTT. The V call is TRBV9, the J call TRBJ2-3, with D hard to call. CDR1 is SGDLS and CDR2 is YYNGEE in the germline V gene. Trimming shortened V by 0 bases and J by 4 bases, and 12 bases separated the two germline ends. The CDR3 is made up of 15 amino acids.

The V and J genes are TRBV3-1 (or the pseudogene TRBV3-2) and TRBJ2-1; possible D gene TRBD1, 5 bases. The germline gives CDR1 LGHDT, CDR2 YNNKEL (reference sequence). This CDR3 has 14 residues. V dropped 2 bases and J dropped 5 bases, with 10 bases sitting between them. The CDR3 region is CASSQPGQDNEQFF. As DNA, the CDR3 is TGTGCCAGCAGCCAACCAGGACAAGACAATGAGCAGTTCTTC.

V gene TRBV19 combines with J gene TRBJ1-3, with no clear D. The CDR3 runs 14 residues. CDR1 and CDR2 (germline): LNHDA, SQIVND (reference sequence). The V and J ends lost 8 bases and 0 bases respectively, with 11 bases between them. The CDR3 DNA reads TGTGCCAGTGTTCAGGCGCACTCTGGAAACACCATATATTTT. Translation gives CASVQAHSGNTIYF. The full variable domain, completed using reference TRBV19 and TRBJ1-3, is DGGITQSPKYLFRKEGQNVTLSCEQNLNHDAMYWYRQDPGQGLRLIYYSQIVNDFQKGDIAEGYSVSREKKESFPLTVTSAQKNPTAFYLCASVQAHSGNTIYFGEGSWLTVV.

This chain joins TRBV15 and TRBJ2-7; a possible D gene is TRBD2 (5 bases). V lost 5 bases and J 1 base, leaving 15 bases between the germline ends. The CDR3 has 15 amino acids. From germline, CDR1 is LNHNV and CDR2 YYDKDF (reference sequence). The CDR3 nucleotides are TGTGCCACCAGCGGAGGAGGTGGTGGGTCCTACGAGCAGTACTTC. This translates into CATSGGGGGSYEQYF.

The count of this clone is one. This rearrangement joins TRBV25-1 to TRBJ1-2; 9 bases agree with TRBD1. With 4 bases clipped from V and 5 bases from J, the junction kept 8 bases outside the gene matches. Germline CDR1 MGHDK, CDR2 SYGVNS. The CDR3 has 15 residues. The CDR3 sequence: CASSVRDREGYGYTF. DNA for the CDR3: TGTGCCAGCAGTGTCCGGGACAGGGAAGGGTATGGCTACACCTTC.

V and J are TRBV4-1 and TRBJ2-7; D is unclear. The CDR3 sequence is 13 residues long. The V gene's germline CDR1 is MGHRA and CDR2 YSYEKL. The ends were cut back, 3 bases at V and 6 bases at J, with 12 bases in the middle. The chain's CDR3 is CASSQGRWSEQYF. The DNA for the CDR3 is TGCGCCAGCAGCCAGGGCCGATGGTCCGAGCAGTACTTC.

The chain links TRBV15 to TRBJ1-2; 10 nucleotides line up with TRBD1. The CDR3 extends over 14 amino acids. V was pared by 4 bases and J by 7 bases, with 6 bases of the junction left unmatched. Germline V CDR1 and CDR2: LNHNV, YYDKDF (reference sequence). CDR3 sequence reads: CATSTGTGVLGYTF. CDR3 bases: TGTGCCACCAGCACCGGGACAGGGGTACTTGGCTACACCTTC.

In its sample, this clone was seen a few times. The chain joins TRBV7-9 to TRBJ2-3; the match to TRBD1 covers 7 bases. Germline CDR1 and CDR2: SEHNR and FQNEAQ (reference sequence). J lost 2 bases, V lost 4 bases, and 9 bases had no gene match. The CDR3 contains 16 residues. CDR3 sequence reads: CASSSMTGSVTDTQYF. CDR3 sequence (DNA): TGTGCCAGCAGCTCGATGACAGGGTCCGTCACAGATACGCAGTATTTT.